This T cell receptor (beta chain) was captured by sequencing in a study of Ad26.COV2.S vaccination and SARS-CoV-2 variants. Study findings and constraints: Placebo recipients and vaccine recipients were similar in non-spike TCR breadth. Researchers cautioned that TCR breadth and depth analyses may have underestimated total T cell responses.

Note on this clone: The antigen remains unidentified.

Indicated treatment: some 20 received Ad26.COV2.S at low or high dose, single or two shots; about 5 received placebo; per-sample allocation not given. The investigators took samples on day 63 after the first vaccine or placebo injection. The V gene end was trimmed by 2 bases and the J gene end by 4 bases; junction bases not matched to a gene: 4. Germline V gene lookup returns CDR1 SGHRS and CDR2 YFSETQ. The CDR3 is 15 residues long. Data came from immunoSEQ multiplex PCR; TCRdb stores just in-frame clones and leaves some out. The table lists approximately 300,000 clones, 85% of them singletons, with approximately 2.2% in the top ten.

This clonotype originated in a person between 18 and 65 years old who received the Ad26.COV2.S COVID-19 vaccine or a placebo. Here the sequenced sample was peripheral blood, taken in a trial of Ad26.COV2.S vaccine versus placebo. This chain uses TRBV5-1 with TRBJ2-1; the match to TRBD2 covers 9 bases. In nucleotides, the CDR3 is TGCGCCAGCAGCTTCTCTAGCGGGGATTACAATGAGCAGTTCTTC. Its translation is CASSFSSGDYNEQFF.